The entry below describes one T cell receptor (beta chain). The sample belongs to a study of T-cell memory formation after mild COVID-19. One entry per CDR3 protein results from TCRdb running MiXCR on the 5' RACE reads. The data contain around 450,000 distinct CDR3 sequences, roughly a quarter of them singletons. Per germline, CDR1 KGHSH and CDR2 LQKENI. The CDR3 has 15 residues. The V end lost 4 bases, the J end lost 5 bases, and 17 bases lay between the germline ends. The receptor was derived from an adult woman who had mild COVID-19 (a few samples of this study predate the infection). Cell type and time point are not known. Sequences were obtained from PBMCs or a T cell subset sorted from them (not recorded which). The J gene is TRBJ2-5, the V gene TRBV18; the D gene is possibly TRBD1 (5 bases). Here the CDR3 reads CASSRSGMAGETQYF. The CDR3 region has the DNA TGTGCCAGCTCACGTTCAGGGATGGCTGGGGAGACCCAGTACTTC. Using reference TRBV18 and TRBJ2-5 for the parts outside the CDR3, the full variable domain is NAGVMQNPRHLVRRRGQEARLRCSPMKGHSHVYWYRQLPEEGLKFMVYLQKENIIDESGMPKERFSAEFPKEGPSILRIQQVVRGDSAAYFCASSRSGMAGETQYFGPGTRLLVL.